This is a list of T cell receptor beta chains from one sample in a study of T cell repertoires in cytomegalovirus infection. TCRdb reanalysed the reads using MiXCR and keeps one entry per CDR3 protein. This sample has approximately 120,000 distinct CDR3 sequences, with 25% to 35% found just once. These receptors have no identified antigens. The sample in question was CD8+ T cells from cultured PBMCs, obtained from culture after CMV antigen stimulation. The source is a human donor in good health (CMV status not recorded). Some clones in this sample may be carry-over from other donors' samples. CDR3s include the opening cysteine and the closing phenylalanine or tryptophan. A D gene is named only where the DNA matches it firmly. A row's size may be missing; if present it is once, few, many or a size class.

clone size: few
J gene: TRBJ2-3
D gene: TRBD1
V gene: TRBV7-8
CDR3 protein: CASSLQGAPTDTQYF
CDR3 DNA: TGTGCCAGCAGCTTACAGGGGGCCCCCACAGATACGCAGTATTTT

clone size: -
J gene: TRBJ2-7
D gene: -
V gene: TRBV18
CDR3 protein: CASSGTGEFKQYF
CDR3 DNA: TGTGCCAGCTCCGGGACCGGAGAATTCAAGCAGTACTTC

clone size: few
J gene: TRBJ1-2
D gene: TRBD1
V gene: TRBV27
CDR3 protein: CASSLRGTFYGYTF
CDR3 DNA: TGTGCCAGCAGCCTCAGGGGGACCTTCTATGGCTACACCTTC

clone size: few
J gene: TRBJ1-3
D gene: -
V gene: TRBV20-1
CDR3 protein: CSASQSSGNTIYF
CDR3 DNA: TGCAGTGCTAGCCAGAGCTCTGGAAACACCATATATTTT

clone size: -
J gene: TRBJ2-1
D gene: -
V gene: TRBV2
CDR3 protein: CASSERDVSSYNEQFF
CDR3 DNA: TGTGCCAGCAGTGAGCGGGACGTGAGCTCCTACAATGAGCAGTTCTTC

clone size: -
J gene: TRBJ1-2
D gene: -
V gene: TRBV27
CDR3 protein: CASTLSGDRLPNYGYTF
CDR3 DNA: TGTGCCAGCACTCTGTCGGGAGACAGACTTCCTAACTATGGCTACACCTTC

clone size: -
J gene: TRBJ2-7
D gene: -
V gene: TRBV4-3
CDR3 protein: CASSQVRDMSYEQYF
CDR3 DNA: TGCGCCAGCAGCCAAGTCAGAGACATGTCCTACGAGCAGTACTTC

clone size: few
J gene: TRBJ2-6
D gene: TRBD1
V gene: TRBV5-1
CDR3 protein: CASSGQAEPSGANVLTF
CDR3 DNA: TGCGCCAGCAGCGGACAGGCTGAACCCTCTGGGGCCAACGTCCTGACTTTC

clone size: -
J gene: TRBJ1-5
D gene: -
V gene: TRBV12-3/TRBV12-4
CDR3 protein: CASSTNQGQPQHF
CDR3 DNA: TGTGCCAGCAGTACGAACCAGGGTCAGCCCCAGCATTTT

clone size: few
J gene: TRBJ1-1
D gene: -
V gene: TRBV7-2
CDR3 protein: CASSDPPNAEAFF
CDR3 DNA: TGTGCCAGCAGCGATCCGCCTAACGCTGAAGCTTTCTTT

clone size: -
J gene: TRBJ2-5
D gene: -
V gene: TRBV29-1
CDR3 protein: CSVERVGLTLETQYF
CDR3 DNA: TGCAGCGTTGAAAGGGTCGGACTGACGTTAGAGACCCAGTACTTC

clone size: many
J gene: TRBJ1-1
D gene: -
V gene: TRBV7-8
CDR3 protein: CASSPNADRTGWHTEAFF
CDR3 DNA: TGTGCCAGCAGCCCCAATGCCGACAGGACGGGTTGGCACACTGAAGCTTTCTTT

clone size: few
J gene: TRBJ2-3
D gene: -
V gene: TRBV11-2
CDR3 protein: CASSRIPEGSTDTQYF
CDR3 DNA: TGTGCCAGCAGCCGCATACCTGAGGGTAGCACAGATACGCAGTATTTT

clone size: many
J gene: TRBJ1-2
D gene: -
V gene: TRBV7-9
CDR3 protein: CASSFLSSGAIGGYTF
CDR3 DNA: TGTGCCAGCAGCTTTTTATCGTCAGGAGCTATTGGTGGCTACACCTTC

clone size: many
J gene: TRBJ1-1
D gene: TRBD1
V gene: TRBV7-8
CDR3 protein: CASSSQGANTEAFF
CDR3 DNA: TGTGCCAGCAGCTCTCAGGGGGCGAATACTGAAGCTTTCTTT

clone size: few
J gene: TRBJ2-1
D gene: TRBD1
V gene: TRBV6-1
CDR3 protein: CASSGTPGTGGNEQFF
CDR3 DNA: TGTGCCAGCAGTGGGACCCCCGGGACAGGAGGCAATGAGCAGTTCTTC

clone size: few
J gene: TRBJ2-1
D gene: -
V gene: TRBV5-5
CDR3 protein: CASSFGGRLDPPRFF
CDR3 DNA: TGTGCCAGCAGCTTCGGGGGAAGGTTGGACCCTCCTCGGTTCTTC

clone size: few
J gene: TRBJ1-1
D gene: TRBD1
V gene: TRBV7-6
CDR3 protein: CASSLAGGVRDTEAFF
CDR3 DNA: TGTGCCAGCAGCTTAGCAGGGGGCGTCAGGGACACTGAAGCTTTCTTT

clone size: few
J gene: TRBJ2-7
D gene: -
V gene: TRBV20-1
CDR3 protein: CSAPPGGGGSYEQYF
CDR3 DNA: TGCAGTGCTCCCCCAGGGGGTGGGGGGTCTTACGAGCAGTACTTC

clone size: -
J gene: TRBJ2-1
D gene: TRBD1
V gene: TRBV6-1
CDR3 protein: CASRTGERVESYNEQFF
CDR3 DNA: TGTGCCAGCAGGACAGGGGAGAGGGTAGAATCCTACAATGAGCAGTTCTTC

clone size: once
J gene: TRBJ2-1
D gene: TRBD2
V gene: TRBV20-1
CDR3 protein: CSARDPGTSGPYNEQFF
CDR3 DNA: TGCAGTGCTAGAGACCCCGGGACTAGCGGCCCCTACAATGAGCAGTTCTTC

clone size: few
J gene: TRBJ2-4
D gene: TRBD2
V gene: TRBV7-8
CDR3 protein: CASSPSGGQVKNIQYF
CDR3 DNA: TGTGCCAGCAGCCCCAGCGGGGGGCAAGTCAAAAACATTCAGTACTTC